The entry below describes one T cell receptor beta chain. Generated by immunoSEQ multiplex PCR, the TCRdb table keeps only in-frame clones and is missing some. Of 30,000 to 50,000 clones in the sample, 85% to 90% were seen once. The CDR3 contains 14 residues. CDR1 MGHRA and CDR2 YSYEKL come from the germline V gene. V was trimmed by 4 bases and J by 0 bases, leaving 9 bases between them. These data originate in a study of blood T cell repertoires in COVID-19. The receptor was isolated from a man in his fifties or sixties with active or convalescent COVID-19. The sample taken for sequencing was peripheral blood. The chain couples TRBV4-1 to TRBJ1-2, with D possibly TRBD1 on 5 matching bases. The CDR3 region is CASSPTDANYGYTF. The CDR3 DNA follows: TGCGCCAGCAGCCCGACAGATGCTAACTATGGCTACACCTTC.